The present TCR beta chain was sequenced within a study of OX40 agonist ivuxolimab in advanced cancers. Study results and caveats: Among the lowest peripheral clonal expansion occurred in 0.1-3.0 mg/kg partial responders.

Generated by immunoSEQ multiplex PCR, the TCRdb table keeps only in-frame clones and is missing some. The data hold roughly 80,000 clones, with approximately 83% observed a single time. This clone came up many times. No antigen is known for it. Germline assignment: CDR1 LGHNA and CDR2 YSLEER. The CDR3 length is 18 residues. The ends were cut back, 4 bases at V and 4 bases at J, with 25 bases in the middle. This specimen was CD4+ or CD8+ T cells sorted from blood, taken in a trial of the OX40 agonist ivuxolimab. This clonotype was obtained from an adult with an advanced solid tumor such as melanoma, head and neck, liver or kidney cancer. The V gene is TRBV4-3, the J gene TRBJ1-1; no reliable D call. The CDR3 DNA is TGCGCCAGCAGCCTCATCAGTGGAGTCTTGGGCAGTATCACTGAAGCTTTCTTT. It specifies CASSLISGVLGSITEAFF.